This TCR beta chain was documented in a study of CD8 T cells in ankylosing spondylitis. Study results and limitations: A TCR beta motif of 7 to 9 highly homologous variants seemed to mark ankylosing spondylitis blood. Clones that were linked to disease were CD8+ and were relatively rare in peripheral blood.

The V segment lost 2 bases and the J segment 0 bases; nucleotides outside the gene matches: 9. Germline values: CDR1 SGHAT, CDR2 FQDESV (reference sequence). The CDR3 consists of 18 residues. Concerning this clonotype itself: Its target is unknown.

It was by quantitative 5'-RACE with molecular barcodes that TCR beta libraries were made. In TCRdb, the 5' RACE reads were re-called with MiXCR into one record per CDR3 protein. The sample lists approximately 350,000 distinct CDR3 sequences, 20% to 25% occurring once. V usage is TRBV11-1 and J usage is TRBJ2-5, with 10 bases aligning to TRBD1. This TCR came from a male donor with ankylosing spondylitis or in good health (not recorded which). The source material was blood, either unsorted or a sorted T cell fraction (not recorded which). The DNA of the CDR3 is TGTGCCAGCAGCTTAAAGAGTGGACAGGGGGAGAACCAAGAGACCCAGTACTTC. Its translation is CASSLKSGQGENQETQYF.